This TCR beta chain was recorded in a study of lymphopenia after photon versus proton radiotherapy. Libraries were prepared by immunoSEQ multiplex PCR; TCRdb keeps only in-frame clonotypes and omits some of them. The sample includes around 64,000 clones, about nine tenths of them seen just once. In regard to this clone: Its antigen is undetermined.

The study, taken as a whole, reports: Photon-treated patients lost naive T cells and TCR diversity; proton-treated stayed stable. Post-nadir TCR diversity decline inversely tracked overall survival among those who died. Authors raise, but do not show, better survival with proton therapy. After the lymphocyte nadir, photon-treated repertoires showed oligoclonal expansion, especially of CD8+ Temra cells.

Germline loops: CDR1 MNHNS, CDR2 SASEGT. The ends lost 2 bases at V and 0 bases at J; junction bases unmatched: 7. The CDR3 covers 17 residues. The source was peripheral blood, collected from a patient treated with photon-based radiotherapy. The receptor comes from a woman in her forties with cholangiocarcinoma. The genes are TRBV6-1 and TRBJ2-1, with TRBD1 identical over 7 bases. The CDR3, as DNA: TGTGCCAGCAGTGAAAAGGGGGCGAGGAGCTCCTACAATGAGCAGTTCTTC. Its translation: CASSEKGARSSYNEQFF.